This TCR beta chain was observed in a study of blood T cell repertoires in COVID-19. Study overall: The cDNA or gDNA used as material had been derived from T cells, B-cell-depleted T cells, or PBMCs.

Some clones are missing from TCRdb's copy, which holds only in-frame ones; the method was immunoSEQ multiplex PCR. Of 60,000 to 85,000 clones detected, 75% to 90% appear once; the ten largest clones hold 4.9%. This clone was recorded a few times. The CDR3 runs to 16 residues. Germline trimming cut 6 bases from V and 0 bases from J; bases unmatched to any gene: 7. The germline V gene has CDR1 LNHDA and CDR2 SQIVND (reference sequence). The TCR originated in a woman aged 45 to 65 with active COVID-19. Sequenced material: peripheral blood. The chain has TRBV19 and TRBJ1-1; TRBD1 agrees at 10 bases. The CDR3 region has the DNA TGTGCCAGTAGGACAGGGGGCGTAGGGTTGAACACTGAAGCTTTCTTT. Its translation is CASRTGGVGLNTEAFF.